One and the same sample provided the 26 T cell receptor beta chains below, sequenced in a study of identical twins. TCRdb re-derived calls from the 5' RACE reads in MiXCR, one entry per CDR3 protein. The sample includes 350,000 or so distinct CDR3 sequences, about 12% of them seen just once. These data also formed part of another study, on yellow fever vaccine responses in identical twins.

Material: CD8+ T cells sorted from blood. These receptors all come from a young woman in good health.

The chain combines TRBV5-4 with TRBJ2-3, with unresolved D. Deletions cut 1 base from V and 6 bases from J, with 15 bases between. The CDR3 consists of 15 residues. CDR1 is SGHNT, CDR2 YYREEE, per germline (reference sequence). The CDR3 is CASSLSPGSVDTQYF. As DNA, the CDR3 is TGTGCCAGCAGCTTGAGCCCCGGCAGTGTCGATACGCAGTATTTT.

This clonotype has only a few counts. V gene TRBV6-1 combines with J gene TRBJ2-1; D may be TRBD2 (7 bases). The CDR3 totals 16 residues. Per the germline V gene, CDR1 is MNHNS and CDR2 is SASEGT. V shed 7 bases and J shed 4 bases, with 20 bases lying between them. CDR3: CASTVTGGGDYNEQFF. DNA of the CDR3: TGTGCCAGCACCGTAACGGGGGGCGGGGATTACAATGAGCAGTTCTTC.

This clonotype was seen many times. CDR3 DNA: TGTGCCAGCAGCGCCCTAGCGGGGGTCACCGGGGAGCTGTTTTTT. Protein sequence: CASSALAGVTGELFF. The gene calls are TRBV27 and TRBJ2-2; 10 bases are shared with TRBD2. The CDR3 has 15 residues. J was trimmed by 4 bases and V by 6 bases; bases with no gene match: 5. Germline CDR1 is MNHEY and CDR2 is SMNVEV (reference sequence).

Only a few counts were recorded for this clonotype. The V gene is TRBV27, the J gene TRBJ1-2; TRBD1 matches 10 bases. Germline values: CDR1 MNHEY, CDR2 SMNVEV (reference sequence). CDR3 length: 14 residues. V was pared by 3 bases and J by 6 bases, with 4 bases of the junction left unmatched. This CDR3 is CASSFGQGVHGYTF. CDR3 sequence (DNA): TGTGCCAGCAGTTTCGGACAGGGGGTGCATGGCTACACCTTC.

This chain's CDR3 is CSARGWQGISGANVLTF. In nucleotides, the CDR3 is TGCAGTGCTAGAGGTTGGCAGGGAATCTCTGGGGCCAACGTCCTGACTTTC. V gene TRBV20-1 combines with J gene TRBJ2-6; perhaps TRBD1 as D (5 bases). CDR1 and CDR2 from the germline V gene are DFQATT and SNEGSKA (reference sequence). Between the trimmed V and J ends, which lost 1 base and 0 bases, there was a span of 13 bases. The CDR3 covers 17 residues.

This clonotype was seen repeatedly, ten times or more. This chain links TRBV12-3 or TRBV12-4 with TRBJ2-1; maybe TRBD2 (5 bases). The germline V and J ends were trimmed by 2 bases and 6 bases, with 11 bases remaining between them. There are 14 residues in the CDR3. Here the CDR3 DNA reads TGTGCCAGCAGTTTAAGTAGCGTCCTCAATGAGCAGTTCTTC. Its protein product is CASSLSSVLNEQFF.

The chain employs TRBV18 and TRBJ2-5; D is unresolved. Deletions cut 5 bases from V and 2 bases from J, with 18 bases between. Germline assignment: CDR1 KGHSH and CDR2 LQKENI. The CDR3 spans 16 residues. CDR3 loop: CASSRFGNELQETQYF. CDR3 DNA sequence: TGTGCCAGCTCAAGGTTTGGCAACGAGCTACAAGAGACCCAGTACTTC.

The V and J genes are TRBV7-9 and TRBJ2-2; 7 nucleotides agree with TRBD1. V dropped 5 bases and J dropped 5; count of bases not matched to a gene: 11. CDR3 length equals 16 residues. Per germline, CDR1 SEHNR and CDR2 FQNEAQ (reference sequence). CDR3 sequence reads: CASSGDREIATGELFF. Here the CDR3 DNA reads TGTGCCAGCAGCGGTGACAGGGAGATAGCTACCGGGGAGCTGTTTTTT.

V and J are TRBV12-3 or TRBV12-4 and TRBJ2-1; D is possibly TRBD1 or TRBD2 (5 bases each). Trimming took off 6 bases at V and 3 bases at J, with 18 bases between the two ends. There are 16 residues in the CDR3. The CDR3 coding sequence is TGTGCCAGCAGCCCCACTCCGGGACCTAGCTACAATGAGCAGTTCTTC. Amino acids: CASSPTPGPSYNEQFF.

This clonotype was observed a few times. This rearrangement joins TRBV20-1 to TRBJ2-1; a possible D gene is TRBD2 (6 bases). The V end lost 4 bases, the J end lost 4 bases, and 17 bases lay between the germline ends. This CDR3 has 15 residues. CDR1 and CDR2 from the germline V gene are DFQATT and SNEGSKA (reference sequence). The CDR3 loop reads CSAIWGEMGYNEQFF. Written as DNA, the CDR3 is TGCAGTGCTATCTGGGGGGAGATGGGATACAATGAGCAGTTCTTC.

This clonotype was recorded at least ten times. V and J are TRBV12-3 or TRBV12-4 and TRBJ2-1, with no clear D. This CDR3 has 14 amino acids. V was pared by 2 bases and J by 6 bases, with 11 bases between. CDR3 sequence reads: CASSLTGPSNEQFF. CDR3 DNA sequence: TGTGCCAGCAGTTTAACCGGACCGTCCAATGAGCAGTTCTTC.

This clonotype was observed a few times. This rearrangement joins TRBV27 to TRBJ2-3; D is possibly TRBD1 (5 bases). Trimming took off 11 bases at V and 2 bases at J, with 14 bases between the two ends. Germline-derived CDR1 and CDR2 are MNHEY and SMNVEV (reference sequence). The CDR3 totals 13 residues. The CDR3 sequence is CAARQDNTDTQYF. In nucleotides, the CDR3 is TGTGCCGCACGCCAGGACAACACAGATACGCAGTATTTT.

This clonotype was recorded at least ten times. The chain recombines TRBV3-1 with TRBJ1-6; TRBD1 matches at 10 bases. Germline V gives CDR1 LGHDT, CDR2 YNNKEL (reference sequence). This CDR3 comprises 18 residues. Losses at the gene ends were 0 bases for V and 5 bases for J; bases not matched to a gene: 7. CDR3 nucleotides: TGTGCCAGCAGCCAAGAGTGGACAGGGGGGATAGATAATTCACCCCTCCACTTT. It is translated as CASSQEWTGGIDNSPLHF.

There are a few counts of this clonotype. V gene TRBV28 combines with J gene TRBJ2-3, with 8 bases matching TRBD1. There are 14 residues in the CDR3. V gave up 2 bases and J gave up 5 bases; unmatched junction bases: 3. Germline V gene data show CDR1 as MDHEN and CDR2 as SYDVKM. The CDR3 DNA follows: TGTGCCAGCAGTTTAAACACAGGGGGAGATACGCAGTATTTT. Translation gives CASSLNTGGDTQYF.

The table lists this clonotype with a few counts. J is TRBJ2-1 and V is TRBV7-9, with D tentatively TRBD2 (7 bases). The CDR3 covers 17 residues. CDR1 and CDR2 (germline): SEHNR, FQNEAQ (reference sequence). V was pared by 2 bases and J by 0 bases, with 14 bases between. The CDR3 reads CASSLYRGASSYNEQFF. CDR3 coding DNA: TGTGCCAGCAGCTTATATCGGGGGGCCAGCTCCTACAATGAGCAGTTCTTC.

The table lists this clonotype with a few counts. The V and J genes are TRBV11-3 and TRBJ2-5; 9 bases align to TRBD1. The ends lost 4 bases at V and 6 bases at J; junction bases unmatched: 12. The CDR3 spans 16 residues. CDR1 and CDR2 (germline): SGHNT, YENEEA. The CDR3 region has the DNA TGTGCCAGCAGCTCCGGTTATGGACAGGGGATACAGACCCAGTACTTC. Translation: CASSSGYGQGIQTQYF.

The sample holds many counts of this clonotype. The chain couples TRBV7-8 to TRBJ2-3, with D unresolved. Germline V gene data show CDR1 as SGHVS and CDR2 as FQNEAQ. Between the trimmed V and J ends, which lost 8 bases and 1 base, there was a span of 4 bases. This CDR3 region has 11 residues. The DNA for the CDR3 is TGTGCCAGCCGGGGCACAGATACGCAGTATTTT. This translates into CASRGTDTQYF.

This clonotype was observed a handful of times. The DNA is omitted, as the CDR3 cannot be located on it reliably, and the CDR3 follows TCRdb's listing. Here the CDR3 reads CASSSGPAEAFF. The rearrangement joins TRBV13 to TRBJ1-1; the D call of TRBD1 is as the table states it, not checked on the DNA. Germline V gives CDR1 PRHDT, CDR2 FYEKMQ (reference sequence). The CDR3 has 12 residues if both end residues are counted.

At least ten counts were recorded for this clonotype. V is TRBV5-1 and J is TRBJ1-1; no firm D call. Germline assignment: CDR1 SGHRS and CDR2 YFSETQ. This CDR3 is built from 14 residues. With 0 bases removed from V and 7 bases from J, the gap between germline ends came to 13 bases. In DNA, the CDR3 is TGCGCCAGCAGCTTGGCCTCGGGGAAGGATGAAGCTTTCTTT. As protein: CASSLASGKDEAFF.

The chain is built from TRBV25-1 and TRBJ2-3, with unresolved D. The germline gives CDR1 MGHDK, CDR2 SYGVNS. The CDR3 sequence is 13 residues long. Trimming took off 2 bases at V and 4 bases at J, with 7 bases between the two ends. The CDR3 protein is CASSEPAPDTQYF. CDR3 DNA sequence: TGTGCCAGCAGTGAACCGGCGCCAGATACGCAGTATTTT.

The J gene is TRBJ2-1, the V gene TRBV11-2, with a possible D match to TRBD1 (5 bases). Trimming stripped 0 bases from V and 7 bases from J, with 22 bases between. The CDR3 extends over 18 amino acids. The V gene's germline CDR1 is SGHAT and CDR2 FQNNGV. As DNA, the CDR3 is TGTGCCAGCAGCTTAGAGTTCTGGGGCGTGGGGCCCGGGAATGAGCAGTTCTTC. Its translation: CASSLEFWGVGPGNEQFF.

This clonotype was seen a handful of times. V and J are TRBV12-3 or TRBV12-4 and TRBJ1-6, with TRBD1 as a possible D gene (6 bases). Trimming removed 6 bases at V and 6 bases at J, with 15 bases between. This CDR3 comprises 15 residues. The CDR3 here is CASSPGGAGNSPLHF. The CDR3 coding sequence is TGTGCCAGCAGCCCCGGGGGGGCAGGTAATTCACCCCTCCACTTT.

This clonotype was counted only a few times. The CDR3 DNA sequence: TGTGCCAGCAGCTTGGAGCGCAGACTGAGCTCCTACAATGAGCAGTTCTTC. Translation: CASSLERRLSSYNEQFF. V gene TRBV5-5 combines with J gene TRBJ2-1; D unresolved. Germline values: CDR1 SGHKS, CDR2 YYEKEE (reference sequence). With 0 bases removed from V and 0 bases from J, the gap between germline ends came to 13 bases. This CDR3 region has 17 residues.

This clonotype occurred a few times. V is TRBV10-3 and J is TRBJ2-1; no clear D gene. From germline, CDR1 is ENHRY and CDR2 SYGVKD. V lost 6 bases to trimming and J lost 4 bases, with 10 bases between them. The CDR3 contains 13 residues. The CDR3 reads CAISSVGYNEQFF. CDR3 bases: TGTGCCATCAGCTCTGTGGGGTACAATGAGCAGTTCTTC.

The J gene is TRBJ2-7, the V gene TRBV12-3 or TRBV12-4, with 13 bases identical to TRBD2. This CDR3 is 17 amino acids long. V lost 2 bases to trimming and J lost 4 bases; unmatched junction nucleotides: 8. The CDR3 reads CASSLRTSGRRKYEQYF. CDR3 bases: TGTGCCAGCAGTTTACGGACTAGCGGGAGAAGGAAGTACGAGCAGTACTTC.

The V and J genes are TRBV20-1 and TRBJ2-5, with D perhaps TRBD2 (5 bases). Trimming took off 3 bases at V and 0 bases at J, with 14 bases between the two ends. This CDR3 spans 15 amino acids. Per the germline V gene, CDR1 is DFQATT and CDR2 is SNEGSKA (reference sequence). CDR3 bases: TGCAGTGCTAGGGACTTTGCGGCCTACCAAGAGACCCAGTACTTC. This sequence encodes CSARDFAAYQETQYF.